The 13 T cell receptor beta chains in this list originate from one sample, sequenced in a study of T cell repertoires in cytomegalovirus infection. These receptors are not linked to any known antigen. TCRdb fed the reads into MiXCR, producing one record per CDR3 protein. The data show around 900,000 distinct CDR3 sequences, approximately 31% seen once. This material consisted of cultured CD8+ T cells from PBMCs, taken from culture after CMV antigen stimulation. Every receptor here comes from a human donor in good health (CMV status not recorded). Some clones in this sample may be carry-over from other donors' samples.

This CDR3 is CAISESNYNEQFF. The CDR3 nucleotides read TGTGCCATCAGTGAGTCAAACTACAATGAGCAGTTCTTC. The chain recombines TRBV10-3 with TRBJ2-1; D gene unclear. Trimming took 0 bases from V and 3 from J, leaving 3 bases between them. This CDR3 contains 13 residues. Germline loops: CDR1 ENHRY, CDR2 SYGVKD.

The gene calls are TRBV13 and TRBJ2-1; 7 bases are a match to TRBD1. The junction had 12 bases not matched to a gene; V was cut back by 5 bases and J by 5 bases. From germline, CDR1 is PRHDT and CDR2 FYEKMQ (reference sequence). The CDR3 extends over 16 amino acids. Written as DNA, the CDR3 is TGTGCCAGCAGCGCGGGCGAGGGGGCATCGGACAATGAGCAGTTCTTC. As protein: CASSAGEGASDNEQFF. Full variable domain (remainder filled in from reference TRBV13 and TRBJ2-1): AAGVIQSPRHLIKEKRETATLKCYPIPRHDTVYWYQQGPGQDPQFLISFYEKMQSDKGSIPDRFSAQQFSDYHSELNMSSLELGDSALYFCASSAGEGASDNEQFFGPGTRLTVL.

CDR3 nucleotide sequence: TGTGCCAGCAGTCCAAAGGTGGGGAATGGCTACACCTTC. As protein: CASSPKVGNGYTF. This chain uses TRBV7-8 with TRBJ1-2; no clear D. This CDR3 is built from 13 residues. Trimming took off 6 bases at V and 6 bases at J, with 14 bases between the two ends. CDR1 is SGHVS, CDR2 FQNEAQ, per germline.

The rearrangement joins TRBV12-3 or TRBV12-4 to TRBJ2-7; D possibly corresponds to TRBD1 (6 bases). Trimming pared 6 bases from V and 4 bases from J, leaving 19 bases between. This CDR3 is 15 amino acids long. The CDR3 protein is CASSNLNRVGYEQYF. The CDR3 DNA is TGTGCCAGCAGCAACTTGAACAGGGTCGGGTACGAGCAGTACTTC.

This clonotype was seen more than once but under ten times. The chain employs TRBV4-1 and TRBJ1-1; the D is unclear. V lost 4 bases to trimming and J lost 6 bases, with 12 bases between them. CDR1 and CDR2 (germline): MGHRA, YSYEKL. The CDR3 spans 13 residues. The CDR3 reads CASSPTSVPEAFF. The CDR3 coding sequence is TGCGCCAGCAGCCCGACCTCGGTCCCTGAAGCTTTCTTT.

This clonotype was seen many times. The chain links TRBV6-2 or TRBV6-3 to TRBJ1-1; no reliable D call. This CDR3 has 15 residues. V lost 0 bases and J 3 bases, leaving 11 bases between the germline ends. Germline loops: CDR1 MNHEY, CDR2 SVGEGT. In nucleotides, the CDR3 is TGTGCCAGCAGTTACTCGAAGGGTTTACACACTGAAGCTTTCTTT. It encodes CASSYSKGLHTEAFF.

This clonotype was picked up a small number of times. The chain couples TRBV6-5 to TRBJ2-7; 8 bases line up with TRBD1. In germline, CDR1 is MNHEY, CDR2 SVGAGI. This CDR3 has 15 residues. The V gene end was trimmed by 2 bases and the J gene end by 3 bases; junction bases not matched to a gene: 6. CDR3 sequence reads: CASSYPGGAGYEQYF. In DNA, the CDR3 is TGTGCCAGCAGTTACCCAGGGGGCGCAGGCTACGAGCAGTACTTC.

The V and J genes are TRBV6-5 and TRBJ1-5; D is unresolved. The CDR3 has 15 amino acids. Per germline, CDR1 MNHEY and CDR2 SVGAGI. Trimming stripped 3 bases from V and 7 bases from J, with 16 bases between. CDR3 coding DNA: TGTGCCAGCAGTTATGGTCAGGCCGCGGGGCAGCCCCAGCATTTT. Translating gives CASSYGQAAGQPQHF.

In DNA form, the CDR3 reads TGTGCCAGTAGTAGAACAGGGGCCTTTTATGATGAGCAGTTCTTC. It codes for CASSRTGAFYDEQFF. This rearrangement joins TRBV19 to TRBJ2-1, with 7 nucleotides matching TRBD1. Trimming cost V 4 bases and J 8 bases; bases outside gene matches: 11. Germline V gene data show CDR1 as LNHDA and CDR2 as SQIVND (reference sequence). The CDR3 extends over 15 amino acids.

This chain links TRBV29-1 with TRBJ1-2, with no clear D. Germline V gene data show CDR1 as SQVTM and CDR2 as ANQGSEA. There are 10 residues in the CDR3. The V and J ends lost 4 bases and 4 bases respectively, with 4 bases between them. For the CDR3, the DNA is TGCAGCGTTGGGGGCTATGGCTACACCTTC. Its protein is CSVGGYGYTF. Full variable domain (rest looked up from reference TRBV29-1 and TRBJ1-2): SAVISQKPSRDICQRGTSLTIQCQVDSQVTMMFWYRQQPGQSLTLIATANQGSEATYESGFVIDKFPISRPNLTFSTLTVSNMSPEDSSIYLCSVGGYGYTFGSGTRLTVV.

This clonotype was counted only a few times. The chain combines TRBV4-2 with TRBJ2-3, with 10 bases that match TRBD2. J was trimmed by 4 bases and V by 4 bases; bases with no gene match: 11. The CDR3 totals 17 residues. CDR1 is LGHNA and CDR2 is YNFKEQ in the germline V gene. CDR3 region: CASSPHLQRGGSDTQYF. The DNA for the CDR3 is TGTGCCAGCAGCCCCCACCTTCAGCGGGGGGGATCAGATACGCAGTATTTT.

This clonotype was seen more than once but under ten times. The CDR3 reads CASTSPLEANQPQHF. CDR3 bases: TGTGCCAGCACCTCTCCGCTGGAGGCCAATCAGCCCCAGCATTTT. The V and J genes are TRBV6-1 and TRBJ1-5; D not resolved. Trimming stripped 7 bases from V and 3 bases from J, with 16 bases between. The CDR3 is made up of 15 amino acids. The germline V gene has CDR1 MNHNS and CDR2 SASEGT.

The gene calls are TRBV9 and TRBJ2-1; D remains unclear. The V end lost 2 bases, the J end lost 1 base, and 16 bases lay between the germline ends. The germline V gene encodes CDR1 SGDLS and CDR2 YYNGEE. CDR3 length equals 17 residues. Here the CDR3 reads CASSVGGAASSYNEQFF. The CDR3 DNA reads TGTGCCAGCAGCGTGGGCGGCGCGGCTAGTTCCTACAATGAGCAGTTCTTC. Full variable domain (rest looked up from reference TRBV9 and TRBJ2-1): DSGVTQTPKHLITATGQRVTLRCSPRSGDLSVYWYQQSLDQGLQFLIQYYNGEERAKGNILERFSAQQFPDLHSELNLSSLELGDSALYFCASSVGGAASSYNEQFFGPGTRLTVL.